One T cell receptor beta chain is described in this entry. Antigen: not known. The sample is drawn from a study of shared clonotypes between healthy human individuals. Findings of the study overall: Shared across a handful of donors were around 4.7% of the naive CD4 clonotypes.

The CDR3 is 13 residues long. Trimming took 3 bases from V and 3 from J, leaving 8 bases between them. Germline V gene data show CDR1 as MNHNS and CDR2 as SASEGT. Only in-frame clones appear in the TCRdb table, and some are missing; sequencing was by immunoSEQ multiplex PCR. Found here are hundreds of thousands of clones, roughly 92% of them singletons; the top ten hold 24%. CD45RO-negative CD8 cells positively selected for CCR7 made up the naive population, which excluded terminally differentiated effector memory CD45RA+ cells. The receptor comes from a man aged 25 to 40 in good health. Material for sequencing was naive CD8+ T cells sorted from blood. V and J are TRBV6-1 and TRBJ1-2, with a weak D call TRBD1 (5 bases). CDR3 coding DNA: TGTGCCAGCAGTGAGGCGGGGCACTATGGCTACACCTTC. Translated: CASSEAGHYGYTF.